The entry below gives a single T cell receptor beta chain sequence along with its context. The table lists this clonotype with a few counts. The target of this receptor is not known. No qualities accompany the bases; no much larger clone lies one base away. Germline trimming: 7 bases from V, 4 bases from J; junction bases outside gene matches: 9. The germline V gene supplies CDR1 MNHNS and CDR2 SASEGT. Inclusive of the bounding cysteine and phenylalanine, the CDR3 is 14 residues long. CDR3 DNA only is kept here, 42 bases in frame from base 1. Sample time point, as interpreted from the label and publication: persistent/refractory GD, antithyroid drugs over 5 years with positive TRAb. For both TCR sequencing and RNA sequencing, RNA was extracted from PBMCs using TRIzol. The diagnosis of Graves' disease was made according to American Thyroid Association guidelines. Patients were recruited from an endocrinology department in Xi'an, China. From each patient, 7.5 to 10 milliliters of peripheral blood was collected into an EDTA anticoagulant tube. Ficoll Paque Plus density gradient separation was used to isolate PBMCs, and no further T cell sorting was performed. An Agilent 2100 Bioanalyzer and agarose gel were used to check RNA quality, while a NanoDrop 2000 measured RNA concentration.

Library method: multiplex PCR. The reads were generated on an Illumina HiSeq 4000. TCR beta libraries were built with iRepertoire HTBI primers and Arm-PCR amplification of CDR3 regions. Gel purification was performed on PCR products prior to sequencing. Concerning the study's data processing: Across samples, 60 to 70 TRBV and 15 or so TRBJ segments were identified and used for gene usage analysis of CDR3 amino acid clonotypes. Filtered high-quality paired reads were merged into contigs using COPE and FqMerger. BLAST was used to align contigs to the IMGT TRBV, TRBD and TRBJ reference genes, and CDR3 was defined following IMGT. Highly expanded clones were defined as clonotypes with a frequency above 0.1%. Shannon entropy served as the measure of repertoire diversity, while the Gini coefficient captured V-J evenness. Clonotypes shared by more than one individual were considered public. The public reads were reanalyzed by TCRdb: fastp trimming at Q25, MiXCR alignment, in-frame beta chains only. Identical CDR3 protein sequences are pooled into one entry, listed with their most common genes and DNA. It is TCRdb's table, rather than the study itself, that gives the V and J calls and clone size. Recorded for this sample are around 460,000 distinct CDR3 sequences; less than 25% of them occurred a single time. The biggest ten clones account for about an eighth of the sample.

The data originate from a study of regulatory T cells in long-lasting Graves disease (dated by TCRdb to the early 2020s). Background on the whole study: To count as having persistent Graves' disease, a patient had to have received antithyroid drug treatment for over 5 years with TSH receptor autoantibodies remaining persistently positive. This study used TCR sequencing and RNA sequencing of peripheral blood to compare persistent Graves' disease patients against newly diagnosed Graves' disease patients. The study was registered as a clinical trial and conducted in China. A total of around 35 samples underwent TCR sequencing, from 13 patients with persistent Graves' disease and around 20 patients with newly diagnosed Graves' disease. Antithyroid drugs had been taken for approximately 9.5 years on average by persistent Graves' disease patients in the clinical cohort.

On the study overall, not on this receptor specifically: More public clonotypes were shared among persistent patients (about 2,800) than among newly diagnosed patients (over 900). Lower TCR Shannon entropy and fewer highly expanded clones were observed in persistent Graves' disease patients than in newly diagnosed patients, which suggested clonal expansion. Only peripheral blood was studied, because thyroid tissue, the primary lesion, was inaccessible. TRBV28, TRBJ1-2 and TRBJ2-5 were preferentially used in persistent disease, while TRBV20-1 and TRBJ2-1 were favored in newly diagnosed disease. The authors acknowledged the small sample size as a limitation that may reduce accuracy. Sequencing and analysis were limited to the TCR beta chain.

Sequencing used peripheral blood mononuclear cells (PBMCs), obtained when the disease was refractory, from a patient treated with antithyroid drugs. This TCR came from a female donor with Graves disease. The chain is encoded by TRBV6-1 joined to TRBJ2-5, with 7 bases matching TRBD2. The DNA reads TGTGCCAGCACAGACGGGAGGACGGGAGAGACCCAGTACTTC. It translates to CASTDGRTGETQYF.